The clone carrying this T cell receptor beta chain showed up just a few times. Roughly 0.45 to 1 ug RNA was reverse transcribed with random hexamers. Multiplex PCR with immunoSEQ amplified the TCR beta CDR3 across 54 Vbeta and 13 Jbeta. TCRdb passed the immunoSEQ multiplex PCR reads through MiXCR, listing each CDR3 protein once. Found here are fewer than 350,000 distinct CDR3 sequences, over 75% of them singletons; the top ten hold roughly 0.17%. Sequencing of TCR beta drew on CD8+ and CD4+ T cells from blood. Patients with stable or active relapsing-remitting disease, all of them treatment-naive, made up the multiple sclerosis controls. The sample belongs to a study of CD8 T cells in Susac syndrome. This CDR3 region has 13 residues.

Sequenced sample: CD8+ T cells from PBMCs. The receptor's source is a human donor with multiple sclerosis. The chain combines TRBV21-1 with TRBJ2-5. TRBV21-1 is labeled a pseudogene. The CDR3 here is CASSNGREETQYF. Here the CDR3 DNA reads TGTGCCAGCAGCAATGGCAGAGAAGAGACCCAGTACTTC.